These 7 T cell receptor beta chains originate from one sample sequenced in a study of HIV-infected patients and healthy controls. All unsorted peripheral T cells were captured because whole blood was used without fractionation. Alpha and beta constant-region primers primed reverse transcription of around 500 ng RNA. Using multiplexing indices, alpha and beta chain libraries were generated apart by chain-specific third strand synthesis. MiXCR, run by TCRdb on the 5' RACE reads, gives a single entry per CDR3 protein. Among 7,000 to 8,500 distinct CDR3 sequences listed, approximately 6.1% were seen once. Sample: blood, taken before antiretroviral therapy. The receptor set was obtained from an adult with HIV infection.

In its sample, this clonotype ranks as medium-sized. This chain connects TRBV2 to TRBJ2-3; the D gene is possibly TRBD1 (5 bases). The length of the CDR3 is 14 residues. Trimming took 6 bases from V and 0 from J, leaving 10 bases between them. The V gene's germline CDR1 is SNHLY and CDR2 FYNNEI. CDR3 amino acids: CASRRTTSTDTQYF. The CDR3 region has the DNA TGTGCCAGCAGGAGGACAACTAGCACAGATACGCAGTATTTT. The entire variable domain, with the rest obtained from reference TRBV2 and TRBJ2-3, is as follows: EPEVTQTPSHQVTQMGQEVILRCVPISNHLYFYWYRQILGQKVEFLVSFYNNEISEKSEIFDDQFSVERPDGSNFTLKIRSTKLEDSAMYFCASRRTTSTDTQYFGPGTRLTVL.

This clonotype has ten or more counts. The chain carries TRBV4-2 and TRBJ2-1; D unresolved. Germline CDR1 is LGHNA and CDR2 is YNFKEQ. Trimming removed 6 bases at V and 5 bases at J, with 11 bases between. The CDR3 sequence is 13 residues long. CDR3 coding DNA: TGTGCCAGCAGGTTGGGCAGCCACAATGAGCAGTTCTTC. Translated, it gives CASRLGSHNEQFF.

To note about this clonotype: This may stem from a read error, because a much larger clone lies one nucleotide away. This chain connects TRBV2 to TRBJ1-1; D uncertain. The CDR3 consists of 14 residues. Looked up from germline, CDR1 is SNHLY and CDR2 is FYNNEI. The CDR3 DNA follows: TGTGTCAGCAGTTCGGACTATCGGGACACTGAAGCTTTCTTT. Translation: CVSSSDYRDTEAFF.

This clonotype is medium-sized. The J gene is TRBJ2-5, the V gene TRBV28; D possibly uses TRBD1 or TRBD2 (5 bases each). CDR1 MDHEN and CDR2 SYDVKM come from the germline V gene. V was pared by 6 bases and J by 3 bases, with 17 bases between. The CDR3 has 15 residues. The CDR3 DNA sequence: TGTGCCAGCAGGGGCTACGGGGCTTCTAAAGAGACCCAGTACTTC. Translation gives CASRGYGASKETQYF.

This clonotype was counted between two and nine times. This chain joins TRBV19 and TRBJ2-1; D remains ambiguous. This CDR3 contains 12 residues. V lost 3 bases and J 4 bases, leaving 4 bases between the germline ends. Germline CDR1 and CDR2: LNHDA and SQIVND (reference sequence). CDR3 sequence reads: CASSIQYNEQFF. The CDR3 DNA reads as TGTGCCAGTAGTATCCAGTACAATGAGCAGTTCTTC.

This clonotype has ten or more counts. The chain uses TRBV7-8 and TRBJ2-2, with D perhaps matching TRBD1 or TRBD2 (6 bases each). Trimming stripped 2 bases from V and 5 bases from J, with 15 bases between. Germline lookup yields CDR1 SGHVS and CDR2 FQNEAQ. This CDR3 contains 16 residues. In nucleotides, the CDR3 is TGTGCCAGCAGCTTAACGGGGGCCACAGGTACCGGGGAGCTGTTTTTT. As protein: CASSLTGATGTGELFF.

In this sample, this clonotype turned up a few times. This chain uses TRBV7-2 with TRBJ1-2, with 11 bases identical to TRBD1. Germline trimming cut 6 bases from V and 3 bases from J; bases unmatched to any gene: 9. Germline lookup yields CDR1 SGHTA and CDR2 FQGNSA. This CDR3 is built from 16 residues. The CDR3 here is CASSLSPGQGDYGYTF. In nucleotides, the CDR3 is TGTGCCAGCAGTTTGTCCCCGGGACAGGGGGACTATGGCTACACCTTC.